This T cell receptor (beta chain) was documented in a study of shared T cell receptors in the human thymus. Trimming stripped 5 bases from V and 4 bases from J, with 15 bases between. Germline values: CDR1 SGHTA, CDR2 FQGTGA. The CDR3 is 15 amino acids. The repertoire was sequenced with immunoSEQ multiplex PCR; TCRdb's copy has only in-frame clones and lacks some. The sample holds roughly 710,000 clones, 80% to 90% seen once. The data were also submitted as part of a second study, on human thymus T cells. That source notes: Thymic and blood repertoires appeared to show biased V and J gene usage.

The material sequenced was thymocytes. This sequence joins TRBV7-3 and TRBJ2-1; D is unclear. The receptor was isolated from a girl younger than two with a congenital heart defect. The DNA of the CDR3 is TGTGCCAGCAGCCGCGGTCCGGAGAATTACAATGAGCAGTTCTTC. It specifies CASSRGPENYNEQFF.